This T cell receptor (beta chain) is from a study of draining lymph node invasion in breast cancer (dated by TCRdb to 2019 to 2021). Regarding the complete study: Metastasis in lymph nodes was diagnosed using histology and cytokeratin immunohistochemistry and was confirmed with EpCAM/CD45 flow cytometry. A separate targeted assay used bulk TCR-beta CDR3 sequencing to compare sorted memory regulatory T cells with memory conventional CD4 T cells across breast cancer tissues. From every patient, the primary tumor plus matched non-invaded and tumor-invaded tumor-draining lymph nodes were collected, and both Treg and Tconv subsets were profiled. The separate targeted TCR sequencing covered lymph nodes from five or six patients, with primary tumors sequenced for three of those patients.

For memory regulatory T cells, the sort was based on CD4+ CD45RA- CD25high cells. Tumor-draining lymph nodes were classified as non-invaded or invaded according to the absence or presence of metastatic tumor cells. Before staining and sorting, a Miltenyi Pan T Cell isolation kit was used to pre-enrich the T cells. Immunohistochemistry for estrogen receptor, progesterone receptor, HER2 and Ki-67 was used to characterize the primary tumors. Fresh surgical tissue was processed within a few hours after surgery by being cut into small fragments. The tissue fragments were enzymatically digested with Liberase TL plus DNase for less than 25 minutes and then passed through a 40-micrometer strainer. After DAPI live/dead staining, cells were sorted on a BD FACS Aria II, reaching about 97-99% purity. Sorted cells were lysed in TCL buffer and RNA was purified with a Norgen Single Cell RNA purification kit including DNase treatment.

As concerns this clonotype: Its antigen is unknown. No quality values exist for individual bases; no much larger clone is one base distant.

The full study reports these points: TCRs shared between Treg and Tconv subsets were regarded as suggestive, but not proof, of a common clonal origin. Some clones from the top 100 tumor clones were found in both invaded and non-invaded nodes, which suggests recirculation between the tumor and the draining nodes. The tumor top-100 clone tracking analysis was possible in only a couple of patients. In the targeted TCR-seq data, Tregs appeared more clonally expanded than Tconvs in all tissues, and both subsets were less diverse in tumor than lymph nodes. Whether Treg conversion occurred in a given organ or whether converted Tregs recirculated between nodes and tumor could not be resolved from the data. Roughly 14-25% of Treg TCRs were shared with Tconvs per tissue, interpreted as suggesting peripheral Treg induction.

V is trimmed back by 4 bases and J by 3 bases, and the junction contains 12 bases that no gene match accounts for. From a lookup of the germline V gene, CDR1 and CDR2 are SGHRS and YFSETQ. Its CDR3 holds 18 amino acids, cysteine through phenylalanine. The CDR3 DNA has 54 bases and is translated from base 1. The library was produced with bulk RNA-seq. For sequencing, an Illumina HiSeq 2500 was employed. On the authors' methods: In the separate targeted TCR-seq dataset, CDR3 sequences were extracted from raw reads and quantified using MiXCR version 2.1.5 with default parameters. Each TCR-beta clone in the separate targeted TCR-seq dataset was defined by the V gene, J gene and CDR3 sequence taken together. The separate targeted TCR-seq dataset was filtered by first dropping clones with fewer than three counts and then keeping only the 90% most strongly expressed clones in each sample. The separate targeted TCR-seq dataset calculated Treg-Tconv overlap for each tissue as the number of shared clones divided by the total number of Treg clones, multiplied by 100. TCRdb trimmed public reads at Q25 via fastp, called clones via MiXCR and kept in-frame beta chains. For every CDR3 protein sequence, its rows merge into one entry that carries the most common genes and DNA. Here the V and J calls rest on TCRdb's processing, not on the authors' analysis. This sample lists 2,500 to 3,000 distinct CDR3 sequences; around 67% were detected once. Around 3.2% of the sample rests with the top ten.

The sequencing input was sorted memory Tregs from a lymph node. This specimen's cell subset or site label, per the study, means: CD45RA-negative sorted CD4+ T cells (memory Tconv or effector/memory Treg). The sequence links TRBV5-1 to TRBJ2-2; the junction holds 10 bases that match TRBD2. The clonotype was recovered from a female donor with luminal breast cancer. The CDR3 corresponds to CASSVNQRGGRDTGELFF. The DNA sequence is given as TGCGCCAGCAGCGTGAACCAGCGGGGGGGCCGGGACACCGGGGAGCTGTTTTTT.